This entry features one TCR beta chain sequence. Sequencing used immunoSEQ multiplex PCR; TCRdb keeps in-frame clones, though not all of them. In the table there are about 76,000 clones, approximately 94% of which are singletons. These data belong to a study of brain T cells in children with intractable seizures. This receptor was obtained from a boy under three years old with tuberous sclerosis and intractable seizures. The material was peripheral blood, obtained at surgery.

The DNA of the CDR3 is TGTGCCAGCAGCCAAGATGCGGGGTGGGGTGGCTACACCTTC. It encodes CASSQDAGWGGYTF. The chain couples TRBV3-1 (or the pseudogene TRBV3-2) to TRBJ1-2; D uncertain. This CDR3 has 14 amino acids. Trimming shortened V by 0 bases and J by 7 bases, and 12 bases separated the two germline ends. Germline values: CDR1 LGHDT, CDR2 YNNKEL (reference sequence).